There are many counts of the clone carrying this T cell receptor (beta chain). Its antigen remains unknown. Template material for amplifying TCR beta CDR3 regions consisted of RNA transcripts. A set of HTBI primers served as the primers for a first-round RT-PCR of the TCR CDR3. TCRdb processed the multiplex PCR reads anew with MiXCR; each CDR3 protein has one entry. This table has hundreds of thousands of distinct CDR3 sequences, approximately 17% appearing once. This entry belongs to a study of T cells in Graves' hyperthyroidism and ophthalmopathy. Study as a whole: Peripheral blood was drawn at first diagnosis, prior to all treatment.

Germline values: CDR1 SGHTA, CDR2 FQGNSA. V dropped 6 bases and J dropped 5; count of bases not matched to a gene: 7. This CDR3 spans 15 amino acids. Study results and limitations: The model predicted ophthalmopathy a median roughly six months before onset. Most thyroid clonotypes that were expanded above 0.001 also turned up in blood.

The receptor was isolated from a woman aged 18 to 35 with Graves' ophthalmopathy. J is TRBJ2-1 and V is TRBV7-2, with TRBD2 matching over 10 bases. What was sequenced was blood. DNA of the CDR3: TGTGCCAGCAGACTCAGCGGGAGGGTCCACAATGAGCAGTTCTTC. Translating it yields CASRLSGRVHNEQFF.